Each of the 9 T cell receptor beta chains below was sequenced from the same sample in a study of blood T cell repertoires in COVID-19 (dated by TCRdb to the early 2020s). Library prep was done by the immunoSEQ multiplex PCR assay. TCRdb retrieved this table from immuneACCESS and kept in-frame rearrangements only. Not all clones are present; in checked studies, unresolved V genes account for under half, and no reason is known for the remainder. Counted in this sample were fewer than 250,000 clones; roughly 78% of them appeared once. More than 10% of the sample lies in the top ten. Sequenced material: peripheral blood. These receptors all come from a woman aged 40 to 50 with acute or convalescent COVID-19.

This clone was seen only once. CDR3 amino acids: CASSSAVGTRGNEQFF. CDR3 in DNA: TGTGCCAGCAGCTCCGCCGTTGGGACTAGAGGGAATGAGCAGTTCTTC. This rearrangement joins TRBV5-4 to TRBJ2-1, with 8 bases that match TRBD2. V was clipped by 3 bases and J by 7 bases; unmatched bases: 12. Germline CDR1 reads SGHNT; CDR2 reads YYREEE (reference sequence). The CDR3 is made up of 16 amino acids.

The chain is built from TRBV5-1 and TRBJ2-3; 14 positions match TRBD2. CDR1 and CDR2 (germline): SGHRS, YFSETQ. This CDR3 has 16 residues. The V and J ends lost 4 bases and 4 bases, in that order; junction bases with no gene match: 5. The CDR3 DNA sequence: TGCGCCAGCAGCGGTGGACTAGCGGGAGGAGCAGATACGCAGTATTTT. It yields the protein CASSGGLAGGADTQYF.

V is TRBV7-2 and J is TRBJ2-5, with TRBD1 matching 8 bases. With 5 bases clipped from V and 4 bases from J, the junction kept 6 bases outside the gene matches. The CDR3 is made up of 14 amino acids. Germline-derived CDR1 and CDR2 are SGHTA and FQGNSA. The CDR3 is CASSRNRGSETQYF. The CDR3 DNA reads as TGTGCCAGCAGCCGGAACAGGGGGTCAGAGACCCAGTACTTC.

This chain connects TRBV5-5 to TRBJ1-1; 8 nucleotides match TRBD1. CDR1 and CDR2 (germline): SGHKS, YYEKEE (reference sequence). CDR3 length: 14 residues. V lost 4 bases and J lost 6; bases outside the gene matches: 8. CDR3 region: CASSRPGRGPEAFF. The CDR3 nucleotides are TGTGCCAGCAGCCGCCCGGGCAGGGGGCCTGAAGCTTTCTTT.

Concerning this clone: At one of its ends the junction is not consistent with the germline gene, which may arise from a read error. The chain links TRBV2 to TRBJ2-3, with TRBD1 matching 7 bases. The V gene's germline CDR1 is SNHLY and CDR2 FYNNEI. This CDR3 contains 13 residues. The CDR3 DNA reads TGTGCCAGCAGGGACAGGACCACAGATATGCAGTATTTT. Translation gives CASRDRTTDMQYF.

The chain uses TRBV11-3 and TRBJ2-2; 8 nucleotides match TRBD1. Germline CDR1 is SGHNT and CDR2 is YENEEA. J was trimmed by 5 bases and V by 1 base; bases with no gene match: 6. This CDR3 spans 16 amino acids. In DNA form, the CDR3 reads TGTGCCAGCAGCTTAGGTCGGACAGGGTCGACCGGGGAGCTGTTTTTT. Its protein product is CASSLGRTGSTGELFF.

The chain couples TRBV5-6 to TRBJ1-6; D gene uncertain. This CDR3 is 14 amino acids long. Germline V gene lookup returns CDR1 SGHDT and CDR2 YYEEEE. V was shortened by 5 bases and J by 2 bases, with 8 bases between the two germline ends. The CDR3 region is CASSSGTYNSPLHF. The CDR3 DNA reads as TGTGCCAGCAGTTCCGGGACCTATAATTCACCCCTCCACTTT.

Details on this clone: Other DNA sequences of this sample code for an identical CDR3. The chain combines TRBV6-2 or TRBV6-3 with TRBJ1-5; D may be TRBD1 (5 bases). The ends were cut back, 2 bases at V and 4 bases at J, with 12 bases in the middle. The CDR3 covers 15 residues. Germline V gene sequence: CDR1 MNHEY, CDR2 SVGEGT. The CDR3 loop reads CASSYGQGRNQPQHF. The CDR3 DNA reads as TGTGCCAGCAGTTACGGGCAGGGAAGGAATCAGCCCCAGCATTTT.

This clone was seen only a few times. The J gene is TRBJ1-1, the V gene TRBV5-8, with a tentative D call TRBD1 (5 bases). The ends were cut back, 7 bases at V and 1 base at J, with 11 bases in the middle. The CDR3 has 13 residues. Germline-derived CDR1 and CDR2 are SGHTS and YDEGEE. The CDR3 nucleotides are TGTGCCAGCGCTCGGGGGTGGAACACTGAAGCTTTCTTT. This encodes CASARGWNTEAFF.